This entry features one T cell receptor (beta chain) sequence. The data derive from a study of blood T cell repertoires in COVID-19. About the study: Samples came from the United States, Italy and Spain, spanning acute and convalescent COVID-19. PBMCs, B-cell-depleted T cells, or T cells were the source of the cDNA or gDNA that made up the material.

In the study's own analysis: Amplification of reference gene primers was used by the study to estimate nucleated cell counts. The assay was immunoSEQ multiplex PCR, and TCRdb's table has in-frame clones only and misses some. Clone size and the V and J calls come from that table; the DNA yielded D and trimming. The repertoire holds under 80,000 clones, with about 80% as singletons. V shed 6 bases and J shed 0 bases, with 11 bases lying between them. Germline V gene lookup returns CDR1 MNHEY and CDR2 SVGAGI. CDR3 length: 14 amino acids. The specimen was peripheral blood. The chain joins TRBV6-5 to TRBJ1-1, with D possibly matching TRBD1 (5 bases). The sequence was obtained from a human donor in a cohort sampled during active COVID-19. The CDR3 region is CASSGGGMNTEAFF. CDR3 bases: TGTGCCAGCAGCGGGGGGGGGATGAACACTGAAGCTTTCTTT.